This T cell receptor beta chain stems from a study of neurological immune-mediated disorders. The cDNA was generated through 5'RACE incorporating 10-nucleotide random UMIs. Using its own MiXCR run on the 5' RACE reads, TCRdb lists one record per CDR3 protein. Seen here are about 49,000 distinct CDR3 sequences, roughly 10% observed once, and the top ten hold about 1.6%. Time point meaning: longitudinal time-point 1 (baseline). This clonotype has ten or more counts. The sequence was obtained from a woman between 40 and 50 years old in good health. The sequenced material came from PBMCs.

CDR3 in amino acids: CASSSPADRANTDTQYF. The CDR3, as DNA: TGCGCCAGCAGCTCCCCGGCCGACAGGGCGAACACAGATACGCAGTATTTT. This sequence joins TRBV5-1 and TRBJ2-3; TRBD1 agrees at 7 bases. Germline V CDR1 and CDR2: SGHRS, YFSETQ. The J segment lost 2 bases and the V segment lost 3 bases, leaving 12 bases of the junction unmatched. The CDR3 totals 17 residues.